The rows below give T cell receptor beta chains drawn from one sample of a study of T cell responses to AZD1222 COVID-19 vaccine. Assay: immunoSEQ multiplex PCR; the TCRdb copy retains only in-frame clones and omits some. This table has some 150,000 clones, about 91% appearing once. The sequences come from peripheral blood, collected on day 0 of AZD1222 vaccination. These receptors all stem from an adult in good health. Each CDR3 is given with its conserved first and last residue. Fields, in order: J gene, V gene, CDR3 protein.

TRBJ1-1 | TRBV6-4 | CASSDSVREGAFF
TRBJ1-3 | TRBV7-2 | CASSLARRPSGNTIYF
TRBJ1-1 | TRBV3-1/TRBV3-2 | CASSRDIMNTEAFF
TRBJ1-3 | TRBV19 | CASSMVTAGNTIYF
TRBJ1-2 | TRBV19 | CASSTGDRAFGYTF
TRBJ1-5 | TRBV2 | CASSWDRGGNQPQHF
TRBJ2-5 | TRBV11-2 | CASTRGLAETQYF
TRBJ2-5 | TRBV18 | CASSRQETQYF
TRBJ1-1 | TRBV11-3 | CASSTQQGTEAFF
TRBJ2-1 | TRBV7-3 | CASSRDRGGNEQFF
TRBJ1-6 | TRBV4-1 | CASSQDGTARGYSPLHF
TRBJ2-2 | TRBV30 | CAWMGLATNTGELFF
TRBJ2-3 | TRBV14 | CASSPGALAGGRADTQYF
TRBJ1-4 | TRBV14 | CASSWTGVSEKLFF
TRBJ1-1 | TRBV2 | CASSSPQLQELGRSEAFF
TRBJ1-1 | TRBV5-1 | CASSLASGQTEAFF
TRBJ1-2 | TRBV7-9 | CASSLSAGRPGYTF
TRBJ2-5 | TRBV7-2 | CASSFRYDQETQYF
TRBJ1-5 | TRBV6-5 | CASSRTDTQPQHF
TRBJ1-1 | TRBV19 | CASSIWETNTEAFF